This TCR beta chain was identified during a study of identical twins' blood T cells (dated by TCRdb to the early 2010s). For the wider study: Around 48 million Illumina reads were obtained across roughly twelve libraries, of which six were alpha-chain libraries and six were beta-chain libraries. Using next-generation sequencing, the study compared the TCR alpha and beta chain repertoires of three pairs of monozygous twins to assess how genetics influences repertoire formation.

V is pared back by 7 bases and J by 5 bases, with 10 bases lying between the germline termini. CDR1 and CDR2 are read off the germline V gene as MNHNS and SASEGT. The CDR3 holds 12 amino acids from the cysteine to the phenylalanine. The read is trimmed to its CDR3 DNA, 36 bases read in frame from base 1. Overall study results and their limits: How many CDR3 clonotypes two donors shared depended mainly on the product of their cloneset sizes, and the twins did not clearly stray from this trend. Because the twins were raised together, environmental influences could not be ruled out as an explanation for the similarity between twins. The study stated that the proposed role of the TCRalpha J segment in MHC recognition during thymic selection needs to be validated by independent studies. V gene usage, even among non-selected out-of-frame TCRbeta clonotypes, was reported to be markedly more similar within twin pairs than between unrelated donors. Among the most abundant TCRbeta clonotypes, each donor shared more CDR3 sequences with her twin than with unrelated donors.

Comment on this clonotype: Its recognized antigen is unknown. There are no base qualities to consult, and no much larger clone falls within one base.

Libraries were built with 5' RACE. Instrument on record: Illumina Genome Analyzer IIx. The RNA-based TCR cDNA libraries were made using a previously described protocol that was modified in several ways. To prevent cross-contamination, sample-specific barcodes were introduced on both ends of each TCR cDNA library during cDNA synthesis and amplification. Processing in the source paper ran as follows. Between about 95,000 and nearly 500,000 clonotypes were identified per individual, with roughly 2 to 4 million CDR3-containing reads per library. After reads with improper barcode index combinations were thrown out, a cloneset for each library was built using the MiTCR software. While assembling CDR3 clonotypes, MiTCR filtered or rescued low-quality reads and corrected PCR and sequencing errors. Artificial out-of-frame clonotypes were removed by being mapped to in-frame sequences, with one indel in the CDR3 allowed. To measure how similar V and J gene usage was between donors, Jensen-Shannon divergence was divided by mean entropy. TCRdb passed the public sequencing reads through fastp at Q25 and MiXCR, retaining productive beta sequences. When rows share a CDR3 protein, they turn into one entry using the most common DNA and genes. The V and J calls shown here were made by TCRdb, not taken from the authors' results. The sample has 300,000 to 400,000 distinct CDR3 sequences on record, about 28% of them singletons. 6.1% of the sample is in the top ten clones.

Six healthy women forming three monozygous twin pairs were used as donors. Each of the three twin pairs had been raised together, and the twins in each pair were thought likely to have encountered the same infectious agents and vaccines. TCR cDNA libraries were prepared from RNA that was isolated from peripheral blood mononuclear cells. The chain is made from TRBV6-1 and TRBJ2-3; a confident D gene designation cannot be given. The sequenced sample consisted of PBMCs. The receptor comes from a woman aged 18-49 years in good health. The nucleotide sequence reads TGTGCCAGCACCGAAAAGGGAGATACGCAGTATTTT. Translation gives CASTEKGDTQYF.